This is a list of T cell receptor beta chains from one sample in a study of blood T cell repertoires in COVID-19. Generated by immunoSEQ multiplex PCR, the TCRdb table keeps only in-frame clones and is missing some. The top ten hold approximately 7.4% of the sample, which has hundreds of thousands of clones, roughly 90% seen once. Sample: peripheral blood. These receptors came from a woman aged 70-85 years with COVID-19, enrolled during active disease. CDR3s include the opening cysteine and the closing phenylalanine or tryptophan.

V gene: TRBV14
J gene: TRBJ1-2
CDR3 protein: CASSQGDRSGYTF

V gene: TRBV9
J gene: TRBJ1-3
CDR3 protein: CASSAFDSLSGNTIYF

V gene: TRBV12-5
J gene: TRBJ2-3
CDR3 protein: CASGLVPDGTPSTDTQYF

V gene: TRBV4-3
J gene: TRBJ2-6
CDR3 protein: CASSPRTSGGSSGANVLTF

V gene: TRBV24-1
J gene: TRBJ2-2
CDR3 protein: CATSDWTPTGELFF

V gene: TRBV24-1
J gene: TRBJ2-2
CDR3 protein: CATSDPTGSVTGELFF

V gene: TRBV30
J gene: TRBJ2-7
CDR3 protein: CAWRSSLWSYEQYF

V gene: TRBV7-9
J gene: TRBJ2-5
CDR3 protein: CASSISGLKETQYF

V gene: TRBV2
J gene: TRBJ1-3
CDR3 protein: CASRADRANGNTIYF

V gene: TRBV11-2
J gene: TRBJ2-7
CDR3 protein: CASSSLAGGLYEQYF

V gene: TRBV18
J gene: TRBJ1-6
CDR3 protein: CASSPYVTGYSYNSPLHF

V gene: TRBV6-6
J gene: TRBJ1-4
CDR3 protein: CAFRVWEEKLFF

V gene: TRBV13
J gene: TRBJ1-1
CDR3 protein: CASSPRRTRETEAFF

V gene: TRBV6-5
J gene: TRBJ2-7
CDR3 protein: CASTGDYEQYF

V gene: TRBV2
J gene: TRBJ1-2
CDR3 protein: CASTDRPTNYGYTF

V gene: TRBV6-5
J gene: TRBJ1-1
CDR3 protein: CASKRDINTEAFF

V gene: TRBV9
J gene: TRBJ1-2
CDR3 protein: CASSVTTGYGYTF

V gene: TRBV28
J gene: TRBJ1-2
CDR3 protein: CASSYPGGIYGYTF

V gene: TRBV5-1
J gene: TRBJ2-5
CDR3 protein: CASSFQGAQETQYF

V gene: TRBV5-6
J gene: TRBJ1-1
CDR3 protein: CASSWDRGTEAFF

V gene: TRBV30
J gene: TRBJ2-7
CDR3 protein: CAWSRDRSFYEQYF

V gene: TRBV18
J gene: TRBJ1-1
CDR3 protein: CASSSGFGNTEAFF

V gene: TRBV3-1/TRBV3-2
J gene: TRBJ2-5
CDR3 protein: CASSRSEETQYF

V gene: TRBV24-1
J gene: TRBJ1-2
CDR3 protein: CATRGTGAGYTF

V gene: TRBV5-4
J gene: TRBJ1-3
CDR3 protein: CASSLQTGSGNTIYF

V gene: TRBV5-4
J gene: TRBJ2-7
CDR3 protein: CASSSGTREQYF

V gene: TRBV7-2
J gene: TRBJ1-3
CDR3 protein: CASSSQQGKGNTIYF